The 2 T cell receptor beta chains in this list originate from one sample, sequenced in a study of a mutant IDH1 vaccine in newly diagnosed glioma. The sample's time point: week 5, during vaccination. Each dose delivered 300 ug of mutant IDH1 20-mer peptide subcutaneously with imiquimod. Antigens of these TCRs are unknown. Sequencing used immunoSEQ multiplex PCR; TCRdb keeps in-frame clones, though not all of them. The sample records about 60,000 clones, roughly 80% being singletons. This specimen was PBMCs, taken from a glioma patient whose treatment included an IDH1 peptide vaccine. The receptors stem from a woman aged 45-60 years with glioma.

This chain links TRBV4-3 with TRBJ2-6; unclear D gene. The CDR3 is 15 amino acids. V lost 0 bases to trimming and J lost 0 bases, with 3 bases between them. Per germline, CDR1 LGHNA and CDR2 YSLEER. The CDR3 nucleotides read TGCGCCAGCAGCCAAGATAACTCTGGGGCCAACGTCCTGACTTTC. Translating gives CASSQDNSGANVLTF.

This chain connects TRBV13 to TRBJ1-3; D not certain. Germline V gives CDR1 PRHDT, CDR2 FYEKMQ (reference sequence). Trimming removed 4 bases from V and 5 bases from J, with 6 bases in between. CDR3 length: 12 amino acids. The CDR3 DNA sequence: TGTGCCAGCAGCTCCCCACGAAACACCATATATTTT. It codes for CASSSPRNTIYF.